Listed here are 28 T cell receptor beta chains from one sample, sequenced in a study of spatial heterogeneity in lung cancer. Study-level findings and limits: For expanded intratumoral alpha and beta TCRs, counts tracked tumor mutation counts.

The antigens for these receptors are not known. Sample time point: sample taken at primary tumor resection. TCRdb itself ran the 5' RACE reads through MiXCR, one entry per CDR3 protein. This sample has 24,000 or so distinct CDR3 sequences, with around 10% found just once. The input for sequencing was lung tumor tissue, taken at surgery. The receptors derive from a male donor with early-stage non-small cell lung cancer.

This clonotype occurred many times. The V gene is TRBV7-9, the J gene TRBJ1-4, with TRBD1 matching 8 bases. The trim removed 8 bases at V and 8 bases at J, leaving 10 bases unmatched. The CDR3 loop spans 14 amino acids. The germline gives CDR1 SEHNR, CDR2 FQNEAQ (reference sequence). The CDR3 spells CASGETGEEEKLFF. The CDR3 nucleotides read TGTGCCAGCGGCGAGACAGGGGAGGAGGAAAAACTGTTTTTT.

This chain connects TRBV24-1 to TRBJ2-3; the D gene is possibly TRBD1 (5 bases). Deletions cut 4 bases from V and 0 bases from J, with 10 bases between. This CDR3 has 15 amino acids. Germline V gene sequence: CDR1 KGHDR, CDR2 SFDVKD. This CDR3 reads CATSDPTASTDTQYF. The DNA of the CDR3 is TGTGCCACCAGTGACCCGACAGCCAGCACAGATACGCAGTATTTT.

The gene calls are TRBV7-2 and TRBJ2-7; D is perhaps TRBD2 (7 bases). CDR3 length: 13 residues. Looked up from germline, CDR1 is SGHTA and CDR2 is FQGNSA. The V and J ends lost 8 bases and 4 bases respectively, with 15 bases between them. CDR3 in amino acids: CASSAGAGYEQYF. CDR3 bases: TGTGCCAGCTCCGCGGGGGCTGGTTACGAGCAGTACTTC.

This rearrangement joins TRBV29-1 to TRBJ2-1; D uncertain. V lost 6 bases and J 0 bases, leaving 15 bases between the germline ends. Germline V gene data show CDR1 as SQVTM and CDR2 as ANQGSEA. The CDR3 covers 15 residues. CDR3 sequence reads: CSVPADRSSYNEQFF. CDR3 sequence (DNA): TGCAGCGTCCCGGCGGACCGAAGCTCCTACAATGAGCAGTTCTTC.

There are many counts of this clonotype. V usage is TRBV24-1 and J usage is TRBJ2-1; 9 bases align to TRBD2. Trimming took 3 bases from V and 6 from J; bases not matched to a gene: 5. Per germline, CDR1 KGHDR and CDR2 SFDVKD. There are 15 residues in the CDR3. CDR3 coding DNA: TGTGCCACCAGTGATATAAGCGGGGGGTTCAATGAGCAGTTCTTC. Protein product: CATSDISGGFNEQFF.

This clonotype was counted at least ten times. The chain couples TRBV6-5 to TRBJ2-1; no clear D gene. Germline CDR1 is MNHEY and CDR2 is SVGAGI. V lost 5 bases and J 4 bases, leaving 6 bases between the germline ends. This CDR3 comprises 12 residues. CDR3 amino acids: CASSHAYNEQFF. Here the CDR3 DNA reads TGTGCCAGCAGTCACGCATACAATGAGCAGTTCTTC.

The rearrangement uses TRBV9 and TRBJ2-7, with D hard to call. Looked up from germline, CDR1 is SGDLS and CDR2 is YYNGEE. V was cut by 0 bases and J by 5 bases, with 12 bases left in between. The CDR3 length is 14 residues. The CDR3: CASSVGIGWDEQYF. For the CDR3, the DNA is TGTGCCAGCAGCGTAGGAATCGGATGGGACGAGCAGTACTTC.

In its sample, this clonotype was seen many times. The chain employs TRBV5-1 and TRBJ1-2; no firm D call. The CDR3 runs 13 residues. Germline CDR1 is SGHRS and CDR2 is YFSETQ. Trimming pared 4 bases from V and 3 bases from J, leaving 10 bases between. The CDR3 reads CASSPDGDYGYTF. As DNA, the CDR3 is TGCGCCAGCAGCCCAGACGGGGACTATGGCTACACCTTC.

Many counts were recorded for this clonotype. The genes are TRBV7-9 and TRBJ2-6; D unresolved. V was cut by 3 bases and J by 0 bases, with 6 bases left in between. Germline lookup yields CDR1 SEHNR and CDR2 FQNEAQ (reference sequence). CDR3 length: 15 amino acids. As DNA, the CDR3 is TGTGCCAGCAGCTTCAGCAGCTCTGGGGCCAACGTCCTGACTTTC. Its protein is CASSFSSSGANVLTF.

Remarks on this clonotype: At one boundary the junction diverges from the germline segment, which might be a read error. This chain joins TRBV28 and TRBJ2-2; tentatively, D is TRBD1 (5 bases). Germline CDR1 reads MDHEN; CDR2 reads SYDVKM. The CDR3 contains 13 residues. This CDR3 reads CASYRLSTGQLFF. Written as DNA, the CDR3 is TGTGCCAGCTACAGGTTAAGCACCGGGCAGCTGTTTTTT.

The CDR3 here is CASSAFGLAGTDTQYF. The DNA for the CDR3 is TGTGCCAGCAGCGCCTTCGGGCTAGCGGGAACAGATACGCAGTATTTT. V usage is TRBV7-2 and J usage is TRBJ2-3; 9 positions agree with TRBD2. The J segment lost 3 bases and the V segment lost 5 bases, leaving 9 bases of the junction unmatched. Germline assignment: CDR1 SGHTA and CDR2 FQGNSA. The CDR3 runs to 16 residues.

This clonotype was recorded at least ten times. This chain joins TRBV5-1 and TRBJ1-2; D call uncertain. CDR1 is SGHRS, CDR2 YFSETQ, per germline. CDR3 length: 18 residues. Trimming took 1 base from V and 5 from J, leaving 24 bases between them. CDR3 region: CASSLSAQPGRNLYGYTF. CDR3 coding DNA: TGCGCCAGCAGCTTGTCAGCACAGCCCGGGCGGAATTTATATGGCTACACCTTC.

The chain uses TRBV29-1 and TRBJ2-3; D is tentatively TRBD1 or TRBD2 (6 bases each). V was cut by 7 bases and J by 2 bases, with 22 bases left in between. Germline V CDR1 and CDR2: SQVTM, ANQGSEA. The CDR3 is made up of 16 amino acids. In DNA, the CDR3 is TGCAGCGCCCGGGGGATCCCAGGGGAAGCCACAGATACGCAGTATTTT. Its translation is CSARGIPGEATDTQYF.

This clonotype is termed medium-sized. The V gene is TRBV5-6, the J gene TRBJ2-7; 8 bases agree with TRBD1. The length of the CDR3 is 16 residues. In germline, CDR1 is SGHDT, CDR2 YYEEEE. V gave up 4 bases and J gave up 7 bases; unmatched junction bases: 16. The CDR3 DNA reads as TGTGCCAGCAGCCGCCGGGACAGGCCCCCCGGTCGGGAGCAGTACTTC. Amino acid sequence: CASSRRDRPPGREQYF. The full variable domain, in which reference TRBV5-6 and TRBJ2-7 provide the parts outside the CDR3, is DAGVTQSPTHLIKTRGQQVTLRCSPKSGHDTVSWYQQALGQGPQFIFQYYEEEERQRGNFPDRFSGHQFPNYSSELNVNALLLGDSALYLCASSRRDRPPGREQYFGPGTRLTVT.

This clonotype was observed at least ten times. This chain connects TRBV15 to TRBJ2-5, with TRBD1 as a possible D gene (5 bases). The CDR3 runs to 12 residues. The germline V and J ends were trimmed by 8 bases and 1 base, with 8 bases remaining between them. In germline, CDR1 is LNHNV, CDR2 YYDKDF (reference sequence). The CDR3 loop reads CATQGSQETQYF. The CDR3 nucleotides read TGTGCCACCCAGGGATCCCAAGAGACCCAGTACTTC.

There are many counts of this clonotype. The chain combines TRBV28 with TRBJ1-1; D unresolved. This CDR3 comprises 16 residues. Trimming removed 6 bases from V and 0 bases from J, with 17 bases in between. CDR1 is MDHEN, CDR2 SYDVKM, per germline. This CDR3 reads CASSTYGGGMNTEAFF. In DNA, the CDR3 is TGTGCCAGCAGCACTTATGGCGGCGGGATGAACACTGAAGCTTTCTTT.

This clonotype was recorded many times. The chain carries TRBV9 and TRBJ2-3; either TRBD1 or TRBD2 may fit D (5 bases each). CDR1 SGDLS and CDR2 YYNGEE come from the germline V gene. This CDR3 contains 15 residues. V lost 4 bases and J 1 base, leaving 13 bases between the germline ends. The CDR3 DNA reads as TGTGCCAGCAGCCCAGAGGGACGAGGCACAGATACGCAGTATTTT. Amino acid sequence: CASSPEGRGTDTQYF.

This clonotype was counted many times. The chain has TRBV28 and TRBJ2-7; D is perhaps TRBD1 or TRBD2 (5 bases each). V was cut by 3 bases and J by 0 bases, with 18 bases left in between. The CDR3 has 17 amino acids. Looked up from germline, CDR1 is MDHEN and CDR2 is SYDVKM. CDR3: CASSLGRHGTLSYEQYF. The CDR3 bases are TGTGCCAGCAGTTTGGGGAGACATGGGACCCTCTCCTACGAGCAGTACTTC.

This clonotype has ten or more counts. V usage is TRBV10-3 and J usage is TRBJ2-1, with D tentatively TRBD1 (5 bases). Trimming removed 8 bases at V and 5 bases at J, with 13 bases between. Germline V gives CDR1 ENHRY, CDR2 SYGVKD. The CDR3 has 13 amino acids. Written as DNA, the CDR3 is TGTGCCATCGGAAACCCAGGGCACAATGAGCAGTTCTTC. Encoded protein: CAIGNPGHNEQFF.

The table lists this clonotype with a few counts. The chain links TRBV5-5 to TRBJ2-6, with D unclear. CDR3 length: 18 amino acids. Germline V lookup: CDR1 SGHKS, CDR2 YYEKEE (reference sequence). V was trimmed by 6 bases and J by 2 bases, leaving 21 bases between them. In DNA, the CDR3 is TGTGCCAGCACCCCTTGGACGGATCCCCTCGCTGGGGCCAACGTCCTGACTTTC. Its protein is CASTPWTDPLAGANVLTF. The whole variable domain, remainder taken from reference TRBV5-5 and TRBJ2-6, is DAGVTQSPTHLIKTRGQQVTLRCSPISGHKSVSWYQQVLGQGPQFIFQYYEKEERGRGNFPDRFSARQFPNYSSELNVNALLLGDSALYLCASTPWTDPLAGANVLTFGAGSRLTVL.

The CDR3 DNA reads TGCGCCAGCAGCCAAGAAGAGACTACCTTTGATGAGCAGTTCTTC. Its protein product is CASSQEETTFDEQFF. The chain combines TRBV4-1 with TRBJ2-1, with D possibly matching TRBD2 (5 bases). V lost 0 bases, J lost 8 bases, and 14 bases lay in between. Germline CDR1 MGHRA, CDR2 YSYEKL. The CDR3 spans 15 residues.

This clonotype was picked up many times. The chain couples TRBV29-1 to TRBJ2-7, with TRBD2 matching 8 bases. Germline CDR1 and CDR2: SQVTM and ANQGSEA. J was trimmed by 3 bases and V by 7 bases; bases with no gene match: 14. There are 15 residues in the CDR3. CDR3 DNA sequence: TGCAGCGCTCAAGGCGGTAGCGGGACGGTCTACGAGCAGTACTTC. Translated, it gives CSAQGGSGTVYEQYF.

In its sample, this clonotype was seen a few times. The chain recombines TRBV18 with TRBJ2-5; the D gene is possibly TRBD1 (6 bases). The germline V gene encodes CDR1 KGHSH and CDR2 LQKENI. V was pared by 9 bases and J by 6 bases, with 17 bases between. The CDR3 length is 13 residues. CDR3 amino acids: CASFTTGAKTQYF. The CDR3 DNA reads TGTGCCAGTTTCACGACAGGAGCGAAGACCCAGTACTTC.

This clonotype was found once. J is TRBJ1-6 and V is TRBV6-2 or TRBV6-3, with 11 nucleotides matching TRBD1. The CDR3 has 14 residues. Per the germline V gene, CDR1 is MNHEY and CDR2 is SVGEGT. Losses at the gene ends were 5 bases for V and 12 bases for J; bases not matched to a gene: 6. The CDR3 is CASSIRTGGLPLHF. CDR3 DNA: TGTGCCAGCAGTATCAGGACAGGGGGCTTACCCCTCCACTTT.

This clonotype occurred many times. The chain employs TRBV9 and TRBJ1-6, with D maybe TRBD1 (5 bases). V was cut by 0 bases and J by 7 bases, with 11 bases left in between. The length of the CDR3 is 15 residues. CDR1 and CDR2 from the germline V gene are SGDLS and YYNGEE. For the CDR3, the DNA is TGTGCCAGCAGCGTAGGTTGGCAGGGCAATTCACCCCTCCACTTT. Translation gives CASSVGWQGNSPLHF. The full variable domain, in which reference TRBV9 and TRBJ1-6 provide the parts outside the CDR3, is DSGVTQTPKHLITATGQRVTLRCSPRSGDLSVYWYQQSLDQGLQFLIQYYNGEERAKGNILERFSAQQFPDLHSELNLSSLELGDSALYFCASSVGWQGNSPLHFGNGTRLTVT.

Judged by abundance, this clonotype is large. The gene calls are TRBV18 and TRBJ1-2; D is unclear. CDR1 and CDR2 (germline): KGHSH, LQKENI. V was pared by 0 bases and J by 1 base, with 6 bases between. The CDR3 is 14 residues long. CDR3 sequence reads: CASSPPWDNYGYTF. In DNA, the CDR3 is TGTGCCAGCTCACCACCGTGGGATAACTATGGCTACACCTTC.

J is TRBJ2-7 and V is TRBV6-1; D ambiguous. The CDR3 is 16 residues long. In germline, CDR1 is MNHNS, CDR2 SASEGT. Trimming pared 6 bases from V and 2 bases from J, leaving 20 bases between. CDR3 DNA: TGTGCCAGCAGGGACCAAGACACCGCCTACACCTACGAGCAGTACTTC. Translation gives CASRDQDTAYTYEQYF.

V is TRBV4-2 and J is TRBJ2-4; no firm D call. Germline-derived CDR1 and CDR2 are LGHNA and YNFKEQ. CDR3 size: 16 residues. The V and J ends lost 0 bases and 0 bases respectively, with 9 bases between them. CDR3 amino acids: CASSQDFAIAKNIQYF. CDR3 DNA: TGTGCCAGCAGCCAAGATTTTGCGATAGCCAAAAACATTCAGTACTTC.